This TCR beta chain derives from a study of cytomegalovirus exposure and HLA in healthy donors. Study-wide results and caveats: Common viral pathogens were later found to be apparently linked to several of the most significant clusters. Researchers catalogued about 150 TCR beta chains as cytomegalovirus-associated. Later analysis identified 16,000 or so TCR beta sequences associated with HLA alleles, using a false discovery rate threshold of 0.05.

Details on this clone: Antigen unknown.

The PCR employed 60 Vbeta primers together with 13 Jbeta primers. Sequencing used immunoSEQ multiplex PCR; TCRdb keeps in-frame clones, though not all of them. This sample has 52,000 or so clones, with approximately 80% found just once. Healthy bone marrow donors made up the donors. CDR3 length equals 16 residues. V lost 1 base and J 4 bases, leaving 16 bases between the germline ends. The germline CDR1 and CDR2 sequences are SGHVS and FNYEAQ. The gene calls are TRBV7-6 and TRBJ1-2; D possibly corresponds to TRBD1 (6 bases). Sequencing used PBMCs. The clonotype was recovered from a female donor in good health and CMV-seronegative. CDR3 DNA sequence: TGTGCCAGCAGCTTAGAGGTGGTAGGGGGAGCCTATGGCTACACCTTC. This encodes CASSLEVVGGAYGYTF.